The 28 T cell receptor beta chains reported below all come from one sample, sequenced in a study of CD8 T cells in ankylosing spondylitis. Each CDR3 protein is one row after TCRdb ran MiXCR on the 5' RACE reads. This sample yields fewer than 550,000 distinct CDR3 sequences, of which approximately 5% are seen a single time; roughly 3.3% belongs to the top ten. Study observations and caveats: Characteristic, it appeared, of ankylosing spondylitis blood was a TCR beta motif of roughly 8 highly homologous variants.

These TCRs' antigens remain unknown. Sequencing input: blood, either unsorted or a sorted T cell fraction (not recorded which). These receptors were obtained from a male donor with ankylosing spondylitis.

This clonotype occurred many times. The rearrangement links TRBV6-5 to TRBJ2-5; 8 bases match TRBD2. The V and J ends lost 0 bases and 5 bases, in that order; junction bases with no gene match: 5. The CDR3 is 15 residues long. Germline V CDR1 and CDR2: MNHEY, SVGAGI. The CDR3 is CASSYSGLAVETQYF. CDR3 sequence (DNA): TGTGCCAGCAGTTACTCCGGACTAGCCGTGGAGACCCAGTACTTC.

This clonotype was recorded many times. The chain is built from TRBV5-1 and TRBJ2-3; tentatively, D is TRBD1 or TRBD2 (5 bases each). V dropped 7 bases and J dropped 5 bases, with 17 bases sitting between them. This CDR3 spans 14 amino acids. Looked up from germline, CDR1 is SGHRS and CDR2 is YFSETQ. Written as DNA, the CDR3 is TGCGCCAGCGGTGGTTCCGGGACGGGAGATACGCAGTATTTT. The encoded protein is CASGGSGTGDTQYF. The full variable domain, with the rest looked up from reference TRBV5-1 and TRBJ2-3, is KAGVTQTPRYLIKTRGQQVTLSCSPISGHRSVSWYQQTPGQGLQFLFEYFSETQRNKGNFPGRFSGRQFSNSRSEMNVSTLELGDSALYLCASGGSGTGDTQYFGPGTRLTVL.

This clonotype appeared many times. The chain uses TRBV20-1 and TRBJ2-1, with a weak D call TRBD2 (6 bases). The germline CDR1 and CDR2 sequences are DFQATT and SNEGSKA (reference sequence). CDR3 size: 15 residues. Trimming cost V 6 bases and J 0 bases, with 15 bases left between them. CDR3 sequence: CSAISGQLSYNEQFF. The CDR3 coding sequence is TGCAGTGCCATTAGCGGCCAACTCTCCTACAATGAGCAGTTCTTC.

The chain recombines TRBV2 with TRBJ2-5; the D gene could be TRBD1 or TRBD2 (6 bases each). Germline values: CDR1 SNHLY, CDR2 FYNNEI. V lost 8 bases and J 5 bases, leaving 12 bases between the germline ends. The CDR3 sequence is 12 residues long. The DNA for the CDR3 is TGTGCCAGCGAAGGGGGGCCGGAGACCCAGTACTTC. Amino acids: CASEGGPETQYF.

Ten or more counts support this clonotype. This chain links TRBV5-1 with TRBJ1-1; D is uncertain. Germline loops: CDR1 SGHRS, CDR2 YFSETQ. The ends were cut back, 0 bases at V and 0 bases at J, with 12 bases in the middle. The CDR3 is 16 amino acids. The CDR3 here is CASSLVGMGMNTEAFF. The CDR3 DNA follows: TGCGCCAGCAGCTTGGTCGGGATGGGTATGAACACTGAAGCTTTCTTT.

Ten or more counts support this clonotype. The rearrangement links TRBV6-5 to TRBJ1-6, with a possible D match to TRBD1 (5 bases). The CDR3 length is 11 residues. The ends were cut back, 6 bases at V and 13 bases at J, with 10 bases in the middle. The germline V gene encodes CDR1 MNHEY and CDR2 SVGAGI. CDR3 DNA sequence: TGTGCCAGCAGCCCGGGGGGGCCCCTCCACTTT. Translation gives CASSPGGPLHF.

This clonotype was seen at least ten times. The chain carries TRBV5-1 and TRBJ1-1; no definite D call. Per germline, CDR1 SGHRS and CDR2 YFSETQ. Trimming left V 3 bases short and J 3 bases short, with 15 bases between. The CDR3 sequence is 15 residues long. CDR3 loop: CASSSEGMDDTEAFF. Here the CDR3 DNA reads TGCGCCAGCAGCTCGGAAGGGATGGATGACACTGAAGCTTTCTTT.

In this sample, this clonotype turned up many times. The V gene is TRBV20-1, the J gene TRBJ1-1; D is unclear. Germline-derived CDR1 and CDR2 are DFQATT and SNEGSKA (reference sequence). The CDR3 is 15 amino acids. V was cut by 3 bases and J by 0 bases, with 14 bases left in between. The CDR3 loop reads CSASPPDGLNTEAFF. Here the CDR3 DNA reads TGCAGTGCTAGTCCCCCGGACGGATTGAACACTGAAGCTTTCTTT.

This clonotype was observed many times. The gene calls are TRBV20-1 and TRBJ1-5; the D is unclear. The V end lost 6 bases, the J end lost 4 bases, and 10 bases lay between the germline ends. CDR1 and CDR2 (germline): DFQATT, SNEGSKA (reference sequence). The length of the CDR3 is 12 residues. This CDR3 reads CSASGQNQPQHF. Written as DNA, the CDR3 is TGCAGTGCCTCGGGCCAAAATCAGCCCCAGCATTTT.

This clonotype was counted between two and nine times. The gene calls are TRBV4-1 and TRBJ2-5; the D gene is possibly TRBD1 (6 bases). CDR3 length equals 15 residues. The V and J ends lost 1 base and 5 bases respectively, with 14 bases between them. Germline values: CDR1 MGHRA, CDR2 YSYEKL. In nucleotides, the CDR3 is TGCGCCAGCAGCCAAGGCAGGGGTTTGCGGGAGACCCAGTACTTC. Translated, it gives CASSQGRGLRETQYF.

This clonotype was picked up many times. The chain carries TRBV24-1 and TRBJ2-1; D remains unclear. Germline values: CDR1 KGHDR, CDR2 SFDVKD. CDR3 length: 12 residues. Trimming stripped 8 bases from V and 4 bases from J, with 8 bases between. CDR3 coding DNA: TGTGCCACCAAGACCAGGTACAATGAGCAGTTCTTC. This encodes CATKTRYNEQFF.

In its sample, this clonotype was seen many times. J is TRBJ1-1 and V is TRBV7-2; D perhaps matches TRBD1 (5 bases). This CDR3 contains 16 residues. Trimming stripped 3 bases from V and 4 bases from J, with 18 bases between. Germline CDR1 reads SGHTA; CDR2 reads FQGNSA. The CDR3 spells CASSFDRGPGGTEAFF. CDR3 sequence (DNA): TGTGCCAGCAGCTTCGACCGGGGACCCGGAGGCACTGAAGCTTTCTTT.

This clonotype was seen many times. The chain links TRBV5-1 to TRBJ1-1, with D tentatively TRBD1 (5 bases). This CDR3 has 17 amino acids. The V gene lost 0 bases and the J gene lost 5 bases, with 20 bases spanning the gap. Per the germline V gene, CDR1 is SGHRS and CDR2 is YFSETQ. CDR3 in amino acids: CASSLEYSGAPGTEAFF. The CDR3 DNA follows: TGCGCCAGCAGCTTGGAATATTCTGGGGCCCCCGGGACTGAAGCTTTCTTT.

This clonotype was seen at least ten times. The genes are TRBV5-1 and TRBJ2-1; 11 bases line up with TRBD2. V trimming: 2 bases; J trimming: 9 bases; junction bases outside the gene matches: 7. The CDR3 totals 15 residues. CDR1 is SGHRS and CDR2 is YFSETQ in the germline V gene. CDR3: CASSLLAGVVGEQFF. The CDR3, as DNA: TGCGCCAGCAGCTTACTAGCGGGAGTGGTTGGTGAGCAGTTCTTC.

This clonotype was counted many times. This chain's CDR3 is CASSQIQGQGRDEQYF. The CDR3 coding sequence is TGCGCCAGCAGCCAAATCCAAGGGCAGGGAAGGGACGAGCAGTACTTC. The V call is TRBV4-3, the J call TRBJ2-7; a weak D match, TRBD1 (5 bases). Germline V CDR1 and CDR2: LGHNA, YSLEER. This CDR3 has 16 residues. V dropped 2 bases and J dropped 5 bases, with 19 bases sitting between them.

This clonotype was seen many times. The V and J genes are TRBV6-2 or TRBV6-3 and TRBJ2-2; D is uncertain. Trimming took off 7 bases at V and 0 bases at J, with 12 bases between the two ends. CDR3 length: 15 amino acids. Germline V CDR1 and CDR2: MNHEY, SVGEGT. As DNA, the CDR3 is TGTGCCAGCAAAGGGTGGGCTACGAACACCGGGGAGCTGTTTTTT. Translating gives CASKGWATNTGELFF.

This clonotype was counted at least ten times. The chain employs TRBV5-6 and TRBJ1-2; weak D call: TRBD1 (6 bases). V was clipped by 1 base and J by 6 bases, with 10 bases between them. Per germline, CDR1 SGHDT and CDR2 YYEEEE. The CDR3 covers 13 residues. CDR3 residues: CASSLSTGNGYTF. CDR3 nucleotide sequence: TGTGCCAGCAGCTTGTCAACAGGGAATGGCTACACCTTC. The variable domain in full, with the rest retrieved from reference TRBV5-6 and TRBJ1-2, is DAGVTQSPTHLIKTRGQQVTLRCSPKSGHDTVSWYQQALGQGPQFIFQYYEEEERQRGNFPDRFSGHQFPNYSSELNVNALLLGDSALYLCASSLSTGNGYTFGSGTRLTVV.

There are many counts of this clonotype. V is TRBV7-3 and J is TRBJ1-1, with a weak D call TRBD1 (5 bases). This CDR3 region has 16 residues. The germline V gene has CDR1 SGHTA and CDR2 FQGTGA. V was shortened by 1 base and J by 6 bases, with 18 bases between the two germline ends. CDR3 DNA: TGTGCCAGCAGCTTAATAGGCCGGGGCTCTGAGTCTGAAGCTTTCTTT. Amino acid sequence: CASSLIGRGSESEAFF.

Ten or more counts support this clonotype. The chain employs TRBV27 and TRBJ2-5; D might be TRBD2 (6 bases). The CDR3 covers 20 residues. Trimming took off 5 bases at V and 5 bases at J, with 33 bases between the two ends. Germline CDR1 reads MNHEY; CDR2 reads SMNVEV (reference sequence). CDR3 DNA sequence: TGTGCCAGCAGTCCCCTGCAGTGGGGTAAGGTCGCGGGATGGTTGGAGACCCAGTACTTC. Its translation: CASSPLQWGKVAGWLETQYF.

This clonotype was counted at least ten times. The chain couples TRBV20-1 to TRBJ2-7; D is ambiguous. Per the germline V gene, CDR1 is DFQATT and CDR2 is SNEGSKA (reference sequence). The germline V and J ends were trimmed by 4 bases and 0 bases, with 16 bases remaining between them. This CDR3 has 15 residues. The CDR3: CSAIPRQESSYEQYF. The CDR3, as DNA: TGCAGTGCTATACCGCGGCAGGAAAGCTCCTACGAGCAGTACTTC.

In this sample, this clonotype turned up many times. V is TRBV5-1 and J is TRBJ1-1; D not resolved. The CDR3 is 13 residues long. V lost 1 base and J lost 3, with 7 bases in between. Per germline, CDR1 SGHRS and CDR2 YFSETQ. The CDR3 coding sequence is TGCGCCAGCAGCTTGAACGGTTACACTGAAGCTTTCTTT. This codes for CASSLNGYTEAFF.

The chain has TRBV5-1 and TRBJ2-2; D not certain. The CDR3 has 13 amino acids. Per the germline V gene, CDR1 is SGHRS and CDR2 is YFSETQ. Between the trimmed V and J ends, which lost 4 bases and 6 bases, there was a span of 10 bases. CDR3 nucleotide sequence: TGCGCCAGCAGCCTTTGGCCGGCCGGGGAGCTGTTTTTT. This translates into CASSLWPAGELFF.

This clonotype was detected only a few times. The chain recombines TRBV7-2 with TRBJ2-7; 7 nucleotides line up with TRBD1. CDR1 and CDR2 (germline): SGHTA, FQGNSA. With V trimmed by 5 bases and J by 3 bases, 7 bases remained unmatched. The CDR3 extends over 14 amino acids. The CDR3 sequence is CASSRDSRFYEQYF. CDR3 bases: TGTGCCAGCAGCAGGGACAGCCGGTTCTACGAGCAGTACTTC.

In this sample, this clonotype turned up many times. The rearrangement joins TRBV15 to TRBJ2-7; D ambiguous. Trimming took 3 bases from V and 1 from J, leaving 16 bases between them. CDR1 LNHNV and CDR2 YYDKDF come from the germline V gene (reference sequence). This CDR3 spans 16 amino acids. CDR3 protein: CATSRVGNLRSYEQYF. The CDR3 DNA is TGTGCCACCAGCAGGGTAGGCAACCTCCGATCCTACGAGCAGTACTTC.

This clonotype appeared many times. The chain employs TRBV20-1 and TRBJ1-5; 7 bases map to TRBD1. Germline V gene sequence: CDR1 DFQATT, CDR2 SNEGSKA (reference sequence). Losses at the gene ends were 4 bases for V and 3 bases for J; bases not matched to a gene: 3. The CDR3 contains 13 residues. The CDR3: CSATTGANQPQHF. CDR3 DNA sequence: TGCAGTGCTACCACAGGGGCCAATCAGCCCCAGCATTTT.

This clonotype came up a few times. The chain joins TRBV4-1 to TRBJ2-1, with TRBD2 matching 8 bases. J lost 2 bases, V lost 5 bases, and 5 bases had no gene match. This CDR3 is built from 15 residues. Germline assignment: CDR1 MGHRA and CDR2 YSYEKL. The DNA of the CDR3 is TGCGCCAGCAGCTTCGCGACTAGCGCCTACAATGAGCAGTTCTTC. Its protein is CASSFATSAYNEQFF.

This clonotype was seen ten or more times. The rearrangement joins TRBV2 to TRBJ1-3; 8 nucleotides match TRBD1. The V gene's germline CDR1 is SNHLY and CDR2 FYNNEI. The CDR3 extends over 14 amino acids. V trimming: 8 bases; J trimming: 3 bases; junction bases outside the gene matches: 6. The CDR3: CASGTGTGGNTIYF. The DNA for the CDR3 is TGTGCCAGCGGTACCGGGACAGGTGGAAACACCATATATTTT.

The chain recombines TRBV29-1 with TRBJ2-3; tentative D call: TRBD2 (6 bases). Germline V gene sequence: CDR1 SQVTM, CDR2 ANQGSEA. The length of the CDR3 is 15 residues. V was clipped by 6 bases and J by 0 bases, with 16 bases between them. DNA for the CDR3: TGCAGCGTCACTGGAAGGACTACTAGCACAGATACGCAGTATTTT. The encoded protein is CSVTGRTTSTDTQYF.